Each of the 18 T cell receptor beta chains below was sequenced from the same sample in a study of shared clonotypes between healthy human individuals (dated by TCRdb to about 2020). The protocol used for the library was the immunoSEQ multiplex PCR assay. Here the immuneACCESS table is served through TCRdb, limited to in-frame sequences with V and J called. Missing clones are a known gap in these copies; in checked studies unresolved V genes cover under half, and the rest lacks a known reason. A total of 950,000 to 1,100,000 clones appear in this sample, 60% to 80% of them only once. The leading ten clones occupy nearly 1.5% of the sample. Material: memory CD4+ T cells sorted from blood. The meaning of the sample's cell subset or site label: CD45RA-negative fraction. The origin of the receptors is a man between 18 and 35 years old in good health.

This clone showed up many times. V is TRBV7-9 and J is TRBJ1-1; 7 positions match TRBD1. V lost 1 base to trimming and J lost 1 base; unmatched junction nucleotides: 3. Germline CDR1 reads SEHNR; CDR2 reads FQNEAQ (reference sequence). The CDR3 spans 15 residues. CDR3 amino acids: CASSLGGGWNTEAFF. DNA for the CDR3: TGTGCCAGCAGCTTAGGAGGGGGCTGGAACACTGAAGCTTTCTTT.

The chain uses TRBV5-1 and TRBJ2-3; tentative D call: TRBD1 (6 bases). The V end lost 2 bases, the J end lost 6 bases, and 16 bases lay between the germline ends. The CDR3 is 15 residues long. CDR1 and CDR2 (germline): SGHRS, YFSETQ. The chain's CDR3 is CASSLGGRGFDTQYF. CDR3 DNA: TGCGCCAGCAGCTTAGGGGGACGGGGTTTTGATACGCAGTATTTT.

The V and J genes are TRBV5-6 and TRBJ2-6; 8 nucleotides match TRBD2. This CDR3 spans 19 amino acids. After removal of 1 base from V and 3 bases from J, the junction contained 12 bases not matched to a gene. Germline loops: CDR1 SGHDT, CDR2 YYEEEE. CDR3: CASSLTLAAPFSGANVLTF. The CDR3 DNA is TGTGCCAGCAGCTTGACACTAGCGGCCCCCTTTAGTGGGGCCAACGTCCTGACTTTC.

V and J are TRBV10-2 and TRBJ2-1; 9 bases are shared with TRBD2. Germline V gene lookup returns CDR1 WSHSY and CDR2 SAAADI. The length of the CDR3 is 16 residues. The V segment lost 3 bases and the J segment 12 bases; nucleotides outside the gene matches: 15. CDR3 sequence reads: CASSDPAGGRSSGQFF. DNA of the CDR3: TGCGCCAGCAGTGATCCAGCGGGGGGCCGCTCAAGTGGGCAGTTCTTC.

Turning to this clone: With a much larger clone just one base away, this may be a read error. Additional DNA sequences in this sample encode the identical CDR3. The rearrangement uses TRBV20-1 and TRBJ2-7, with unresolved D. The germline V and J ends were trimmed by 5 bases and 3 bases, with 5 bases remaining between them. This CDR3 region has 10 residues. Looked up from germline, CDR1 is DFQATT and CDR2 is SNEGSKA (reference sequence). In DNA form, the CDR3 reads TGCAGTGCTGGGTACTACGAGCAGTACTTC. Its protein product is CSAGYYEQYF.

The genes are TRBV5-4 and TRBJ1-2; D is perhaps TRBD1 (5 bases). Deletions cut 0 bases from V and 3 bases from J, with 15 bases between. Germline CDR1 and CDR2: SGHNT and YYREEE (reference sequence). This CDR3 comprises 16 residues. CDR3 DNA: TGTGCCAGCAGCTTGGCAGGGAGGGGCCGAGACTATGGCTACACCTTC. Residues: CASSLAGRGRDYGYTF. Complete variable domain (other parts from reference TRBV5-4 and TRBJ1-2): ETGVTQSPTHLIKTRGQQVTLRCSSQSGHNTVSWYQQALGQGPQFIFQYYREEENGRGNFPPRFSGLQFPNYSSELNVNALELDDSALYLCASSLAGRGRDYGYTFGSGTRLTVV.

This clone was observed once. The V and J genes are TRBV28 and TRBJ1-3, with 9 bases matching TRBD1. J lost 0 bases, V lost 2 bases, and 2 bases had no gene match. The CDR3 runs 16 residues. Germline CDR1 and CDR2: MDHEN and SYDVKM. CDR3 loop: CASSLTGQGSGNTIYF. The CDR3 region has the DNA TGTGCCAGCAGTTTAACGGGACAGGGCTCTGGAAACACCATATATTTT.

The CDR3 region has the DNA TGTGCCAGCCTGGAGCGGAACACAGATACGCAGTATTTT. Its translation: CASLERNTDTQYF. The chain joins TRBV27 to TRBJ2-3; D is perhaps TRBD2 (5 bases). Germline V gene lookup returns CDR1 MNHEY and CDR2 SMNVEV (reference sequence). The CDR3 extends over 13 amino acids. V gave up 8 bases and J gave up 2 bases, with 11 bases separating them.

The chain's CDR3 is CASNWDGSDRGGYTF. The CDR3 nucleotides are TGTGCCAGCAATTGGGACGGGTCGGACCGCGGGGGCTACACCTTC. V is TRBV7-9 and J is TRBJ1-2, with D tentatively TRBD1 (5 bases). Trimming shortened V by 7 bases and J by 8 bases, and 23 bases separated the two germline ends. The germline V gene encodes CDR1 SEHNR and CDR2 FQNEAQ (reference sequence). The CDR3 is made up of 15 amino acids.

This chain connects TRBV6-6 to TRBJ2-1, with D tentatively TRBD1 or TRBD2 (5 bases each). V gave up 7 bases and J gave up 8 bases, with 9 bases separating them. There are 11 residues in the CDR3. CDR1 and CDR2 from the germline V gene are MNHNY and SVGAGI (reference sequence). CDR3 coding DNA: TGTGCCAGCATTAGGGGAGATGAGCAGTTCTTC. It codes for CASIRGDEQFF.

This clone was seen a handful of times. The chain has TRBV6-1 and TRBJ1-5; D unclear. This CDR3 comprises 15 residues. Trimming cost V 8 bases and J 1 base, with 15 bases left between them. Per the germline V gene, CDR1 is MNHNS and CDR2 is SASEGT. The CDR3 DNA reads TGTGCCAGCCGAACGTCGATTGGAAGCAATCAGCCCCAGCATTTT. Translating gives CASRTSIGSNQPQHF.

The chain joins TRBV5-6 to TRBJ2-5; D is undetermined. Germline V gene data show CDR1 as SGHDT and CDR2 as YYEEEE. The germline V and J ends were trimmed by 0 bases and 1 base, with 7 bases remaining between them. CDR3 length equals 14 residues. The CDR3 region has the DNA TGTGCCAGCAGCTTGGTTACAGCCCAAGAGACCCAGTACTTC. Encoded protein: CASSLVTAQETQYF.

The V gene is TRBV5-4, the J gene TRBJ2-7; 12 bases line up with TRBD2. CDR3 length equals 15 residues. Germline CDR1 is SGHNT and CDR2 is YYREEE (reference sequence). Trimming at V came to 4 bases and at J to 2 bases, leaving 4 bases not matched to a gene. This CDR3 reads CASSNGLAGTYEQYF. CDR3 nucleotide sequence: TGTGCCAGCAGCAACGGACTAGCGGGGACCTACGAGCAGTACTTC.

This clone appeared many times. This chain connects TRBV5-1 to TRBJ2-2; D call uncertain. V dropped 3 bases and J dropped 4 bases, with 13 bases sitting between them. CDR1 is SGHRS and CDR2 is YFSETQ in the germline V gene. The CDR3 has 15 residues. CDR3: CASSYSRSGTGELFF. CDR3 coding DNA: TGCGCCAGCAGCTACAGTCGTTCCGGCACCGGGGAGCTGTTTTTT.

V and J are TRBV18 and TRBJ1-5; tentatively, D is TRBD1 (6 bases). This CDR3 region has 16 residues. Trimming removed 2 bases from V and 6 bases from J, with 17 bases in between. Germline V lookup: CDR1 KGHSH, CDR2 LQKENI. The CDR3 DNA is TGTGCCAGCTCACCAAATCGTGAGGGGGGGGGTCAGCCCCAGCATTTT. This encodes CASSPNREGGGQPQHF.

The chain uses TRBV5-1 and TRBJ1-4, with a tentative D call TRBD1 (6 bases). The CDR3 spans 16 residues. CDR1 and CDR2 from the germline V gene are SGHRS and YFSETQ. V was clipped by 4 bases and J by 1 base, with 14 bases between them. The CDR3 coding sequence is TGCGCCAGCAGCAAGAGGACAGTAGGAACTAATGAAAAACTGTTTTTT. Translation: CASSKRTVGTNEKLFF.

The CDR3 here is CASSRTGNTEAFF. The CDR3 DNA reads as TGTGCCAGCAGTAGGACAGGGAACACTGAAGCTTTCTTT. This rearrangement joins TRBV6-6 to TRBJ1-1; 7 nucleotides line up with TRBD1. Looked up from germline, CDR1 is MNHNY and CDR2 is SVGAGI (reference sequence). Trimming removed 5 bases from V and 1 base from J; junction bases left unmatched: 1. The CDR3 has 13 residues.

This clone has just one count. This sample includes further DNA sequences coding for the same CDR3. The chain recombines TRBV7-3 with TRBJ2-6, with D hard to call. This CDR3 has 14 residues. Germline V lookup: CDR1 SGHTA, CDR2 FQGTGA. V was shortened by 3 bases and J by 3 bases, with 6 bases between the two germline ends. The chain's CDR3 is CASSFPGGANVLTF. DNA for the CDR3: TGTGCCAGCAGCTTTCCGGGTGGGGCCAACGTCCTGACTTTC.